Listed below are T cell receptor beta chains from one sample, sequenced in a study of blood T cell repertoires in COVID-19. TCRdb's table, derived via immunoSEQ multiplex PCR, lists solely in-frame clones and lacks some. The sample includes 250,000 to 300,000 clones, more than 75% of them seen just once. The sequenced sample was PBMCs or T cells enriched from blood (not recorded which). The receptors here all came from a man between 18 and 29 years old who had recovered from COVID-19. The CDR3 runs from the conserved cysteine through the conserved F or W. Each record gives: D gene, J gene, clone size, V gene, CDR3 DNA, CDR3 protein. D genes are given only for firm matches. Clone size appears in some rows only: once, few, many, or a class for an expanded clone.

d_gene: TRBD1; j_gene: TRBJ2-5; abundance: .; v_gene: TRBV7-8; CDR3nt: TGTGCCAGCAGCTTAGCGGGACGGGGGACAGGGGAAAAGACCCAGTACTTC; CDR3aa: CASSLAGRGTGEKTQYF
d_gene: .; j_gene: TRBJ2-7; abundance: .; v_gene: TRBV5-4; CDR3nt: TGTGCCAGCAGCAATTACCCGAGTGAGCAGTACTTC; CDR3aa: CASSNYPSEQYF
d_gene: TRBD1; j_gene: TRBJ1-1; abundance: .; v_gene: TRBV29-1; CDR3nt: TGCAGCGTTGAAGACAGGGGGGCTTTCTTT; CDR3aa: CSVEDRGAFF
d_gene: TRBD1; j_gene: TRBJ2-4; abundance: .; v_gene: TRBV2; CDR3nt: TGTGCCAGCAGAGCCGGACAGGGTAAAGACAAAAACATTCAGTACTTC; CDR3aa: CASRAGQGKDKNIQYF
d_gene: .; j_gene: TRBJ1-4; abundance: .; v_gene: TRBV19; CDR3nt: TGTGCCAGTAAAAAGGGAAGCGGCGAAAAACTGTTTTTT; CDR3aa: CASKKGSGEKLFF
d_gene: TRBD2; j_gene: TRBJ2-3; abundance: .; v_gene: TRBV7-9; CDR3nt: TGTGCCAGCAGCACCCAGACTAGCGGGAGTGGAAATACGCAGTATTTT; CDR3aa: CASSTQTSGSGNTQYF
d_gene: TRBD1; j_gene: TRBJ2-7; abundance: .; v_gene: TRBV7-9; CDR3nt: TGTGCCAGCAGACCGGACAGGGCTTCCAACGAGCAGTACTTC; CDR3aa: CASRPDRASNEQYF
d_gene: TRBD2; j_gene: TRBJ2-3; abundance: .; v_gene: TRBV19; CDR3nt: TGTGCCAGTAGTCTCCAGCGGGGCAGCACAGATACGCAGTATTTT; CDR3aa: CASSLQRGSTDTQYF
d_gene: TRBD2; j_gene: TRBJ2-7; abundance: .; v_gene: TRBV7-9; CDR3nt: TGTGCCAGCAGCTTGGAGACTAGCGGATCCTACGAGCAGTACTTC; CDR3aa: CASSLETSGSYEQYF
d_gene: .; j_gene: TRBJ1-5; abundance: .; v_gene: TRBV27; CDR3nt: TGTGCCAGCAGTTTTTCCTTCGACAGTAGCAATCAGCCCCAGCATTTT; CDR3aa: CASSFSFDSSNQPQHF
d_gene: TRBD1; j_gene: TRBJ1-2; abundance: .; v_gene: TRBV6-5; CDR3nt: TGTGCCAGCAGTTACTCAAGGACAGGGGGAGGATATGGCTACACCTTC; CDR3aa: CASSYSRTGGGYGYTF
d_gene: .; j_gene: TRBJ2-7; abundance: .; v_gene: TRBV5-1; CDR3nt: TGCGCCAGCAGGGGGCACTACGAGCAGTACTTC; CDR3aa: CASRGHYEQYF
d_gene: .; j_gene: TRBJ1-2; abundance: once; v_gene: TRBV5-6; CDR3nt: TGTGCCAGCAGCTTGACCGGAGGGTCTAACTATGGCTACACCTTC; CDR3aa: CASSLTGGSNYGYTF
d_gene: TRBD2; j_gene: TRBJ2-2; abundance: once; v_gene: TRBV12-5; CDR3nt: TGTGCTAGTGGTTCTGGACTAGCGGGGGGGCTTACGTCCGGGGAGCTGTTTTTT; CDR3aa: CASGSGLAGGLTSGELFF
d_gene: TRBD2; j_gene: TRBJ2-7; abundance: .; v_gene: TRBV6-5; CDR3nt: TGTGCCAGCAGGACTAGCGGGGGGATCAACGAGCAGTACTTC; CDR3aa: CASRTSGGINEQYF
d_gene: TRBD2; j_gene: TRBJ2-7; abundance: few; v_gene: TRBV10-3; CDR3nt: TGTGCCATCAGCCTAGCCGCGGGGGACTCATACTACGAGCAGTACTTC; CDR3aa: CAISLAAGDSYYEQYF
d_gene: TRBD2; j_gene: TRBJ2-1; abundance: .; v_gene: TRBV28; CDR3nt: TGTGCCAGCAGTCCAAATAGCGGGGCCTACAATGAGCAGTTCTTC; CDR3aa: CASSPNSGAYNEQFF
d_gene: .; j_gene: TRBJ2-1; abundance: .; v_gene: TRBV2; CDR3nt: TGTGCCAGCAGGGGGGAGGGGGTCGGGTACAATGAGCAGTTCTTC; CDR3aa: CASRGEGVGYNEQFF
d_gene: TRBD1; j_gene: TRBJ1-2; abundance: .; v_gene: TRBV9; CDR3nt: TGTGCCAGCAGCGTAGCTTCAGGGGGCGGTCCGAACTATGGCTACACCTTC; CDR3aa: CASSVASGGGPNYGYTF
d_gene: TRBD1; j_gene: TRBJ2-7; abundance: .; v_gene: TRBV5-4; CDR3nt: TGTGCCAGCAGCAAAAACCTGGGACAGGCACCCGAGCAGTACTTC; CDR3aa: CASSKNLGQAPEQYF
d_gene: .; j_gene: TRBJ2-5; abundance: many; v_gene: TRBV7-9; CDR3nt: TGTGCCAGCAGCCCTAGACCACAAGAGACCCAGTACTTC; CDR3aa: CASSPRPQETQYF
d_gene: TRBD1; j_gene: TRBJ1-3; abundance: .; v_gene: TRBV5-1; CDR3nt: TGCGCCAGCAGCTTGGGTGAGGGGGCGAGAACTGGAAACACCATATATTTT; CDR3aa: CASSLGEGARTGNTIYF